Below, 30 T cell receptor beta chains from the same sample are listed, as sequenced in a study of cytomegalovirus exposure and HLA in healthy donors. A multiplex PCR was run with 60 Vbeta primers and 13 Jbeta primers. Method: immunoSEQ multiplex PCR; TCRdb's copy keeps in-frame clones and lacks some. The sample includes around 120,000 clones, 76% seen only once; the top ten take more than 15%. The sample taken for sequencing was PBMCs. These receptors came from a man over 45 in good health and CMV-seropositive.

DNA for the CDR3: TGTGCCAGCTCACCCAGAGGGAACACTGAAGCTTTCTTT. It specifies CASSPRGNTEAFF. J is TRBJ1-1 and V is TRBV18; unclear D gene. There are 13 residues in the CDR3. Trimming pared 3 bases from V and 1 base from J, leaving 6 bases between. CDR1 is KGHSH, CDR2 LQKENI, per germline. Looking up the rest from reference TRBV18 and TRBJ1-1 gives the full variable domain: NAGVMQNPRHLVRRRGQEARLRCSPMKGHSHVYWYRQLPEEGLKFMVYLQKENIIDESGMPKERFSAEFPKEGPSILRIQQVVRGDSAAYFCASSPRGNTEAFFGQGTRLTVV.

Only a few counts were recorded for this clone. The chain couples TRBV6-5 to TRBJ1-1; a possible D gene is TRBD1 (6 bases). V was cut by 5 bases and J by 4 bases, with 14 bases left in between. Germline values: CDR1 MNHEY, CDR2 SVGAGI. The CDR3 is made up of 14 amino acids. The CDR3 spells CASSVQGWGTEAFF. The CDR3 DNA is TGTGCCAGCAGTGTACAGGGTTGGGGCACTGAAGCTTTCTTT.

V and J are TRBV5-1 and TRBJ2-7; 9 bases line up with TRBD1. Trimming took 4 bases from V and 5 from J; bases not matched to a gene: 4. The germline CDR1 and CDR2 sequences are SGHRS and YFSETQ. This CDR3 has 13 residues. This chain's CDR3 is CASSLWTGDEQYF. For the CDR3, the DNA is TGCGCCAGCAGCCTCTGGACAGGGGACGAGCAGTACTTC.

This clone turned up a few times. The rearrangement uses TRBV27 and TRBJ1-1; possible D gene TRBD1, 6 bases. Trimming pared 6 bases from V and 3 bases from J, leaving 11 bases between. Germline V gene lookup returns CDR1 MNHEY and CDR2 SMNVEV (reference sequence). This CDR3 contains 13 residues. The CDR3 here is CASRRNRDTEAFF. CDR3 DNA: TGTGCCAGCAGGCGAAACAGGGACACTGAAGCTTTCTTT.

The CDR3, as DNA: TGTGCCAGCAGCCGCGGAGTTAGTCCGGGAGAAGAGCAGTACTTC. It yields the protein CASSRGVSPGEEQYF. The chain uses TRBV7-2 and TRBJ2-7; TRBD2 might be the D (6 bases). Germline V gene lookup returns CDR1 SGHTA and CDR2 FQGNSA. CDR3 length: 15 residues. Trimming took 5 bases from V and 7 from J, leaving 21 bases between them.

The rearrangement joins TRBV5-1 to TRBJ1-1, with TRBD1 matching 7 bases. V gave up 5 bases and J gave up 2 bases; unmatched junction bases: 18. Germline values: CDR1 SGHRS, CDR2 YFSETQ. This CDR3 region has 18 residues. CDR3 amino acids: CASRGLRGRDTENTEAFF. CDR3 in DNA: TGCGCCAGCAGAGGGCTTAGGGGGCGAGACACGGAAAACACTGAAGCTTTCTTT. The entire variable domain, with the rest obtained from reference TRBV5-1 and TRBJ1-1, is as follows: KAGVTQTPRYLIKTRGQQVTLSCSPISGHRSVSWYQQTPGQGLQFLFEYFSETQRNKGNFPGRFSGRQFSNSRSEMNVSTLELGDSALYLCASRGLRGRDTENTEAFFGQGTRLTVV.

This rearrangement joins TRBV19 to TRBJ2-1; 7 bases are shared with TRBD2. Germline V gene lookup returns CDR1 LNHDA and CDR2 SQIVND (reference sequence). V dropped 4 bases and J dropped 0; count of bases not matched to a gene: 6. The CDR3 is 16 residues long. The CDR3 DNA is TGTGCCAGTAGTAGGGTGGGCGGGAGCTCCTACAATGAGCAGTTCTTC. Encoded protein: CASSRVGGSSYNEQFF.

This clone was found once. The chain carries TRBV9 and TRBJ2-1, with TRBD2 matching 13 bases. The junction had 9 bases not matched to a gene; V was cut back by 5 bases and J by 1 base. CDR3 size: 18 residues. Germline V gene sequence: CDR1 SGDLS, CDR2 YYNGEE. In nucleotides, the CDR3 is TGTGCCAGCAGTCAGAGGACTAGCGGGAGTAAGTCCTACAATGAGCAGTTCTTC. Protein sequence: CASSQRTSGSKSYNEQFF.

This clone appeared a single time. J is TRBJ1-1 and V is TRBV2, with 10 bases lining up with TRBD1. The V gene end was trimmed by 8 bases and the J gene end by 4 bases; junction bases not matched to a gene: 7. Germline CDR1 reads SNHLY; CDR2 reads FYNNEI. This CDR3 has 14 residues. As DNA, the CDR3 is TGTGCCAGCTCTAGGGACAGGGGCAGCACTGAAGCTTTCTTT. It encodes CASSRDRGSTEAFF.

The chain joins TRBV4-2 to TRBJ2-1; 14 nucleotides align to TRBD2. CDR1 is LGHNA and CDR2 is YNFKEQ in the germline V gene. The CDR3 length is 20 residues. V was pared by 0 bases and J by 9 bases, with 16 bases of the junction left unmatched. CDR3 residues: CASSQDVRQLRLAGGGEQFF. For the CDR3, the DNA is TGTGCCAGCAGCCAAGATGTGAGACAGCTTAGACTAGCGGGAGGGGGTGAGCAGTTCTTC.

This clone was counted only a few times. The chain carries TRBV18 and TRBJ1-2, with TRBD1 identical over 7 bases. Losses at the gene ends were 4 bases for V and 8 bases for J; bases not matched to a gene: 13. CDR3 length equals 15 residues. Germline CDR1 is KGHSH and CDR2 is LQKENI. The CDR3 here is CASSLAAGATGGYTF. CDR3 bases: TGTGCCAGCTCACTAGCGGCCGGTGCGACAGGGGGCTACACCTTC. Using reference TRBV18 and TRBJ1-2 for the parts outside the CDR3, the full variable domain is NAGVMQNPRHLVRRRGQEARLRCSPMKGHSHVYWYRQLPEEGLKFMVYLQKENIIDESGMPKERFSAEFPKEGPSILRIQQVVRGDSAAYFCASSLAAGATGGYTFGSGTRLTVV.

The gene calls are TRBV18 and TRBJ1-4; maybe TRBD1 (6 bases). The CDR3 consists of 16 residues. V was pared by 3 bases and J by 7 bases, with 18 bases between. Germline lookup yields CDR1 KGHSH and CDR2 LQKENI. CDR3: CASSPGVQGWSEKLFF. The CDR3 DNA reads as TGTGCCAGCTCACCCGGAGTCCAGGGGTGGAGTGAAAAACTGTTTTTT.

This rearrangement joins TRBV28 to TRBJ1-2, with D uncertain. Trimming removed 8 bases from V and 0 bases from J, with 7 bases in between. The CDR3 has 12 residues. Germline values: CDR1 MDHEN, CDR2 SYDVKM. The CDR3 sequence: CASRLANYGYTF. The CDR3 nucleotides are TGTGCCAGCCGACTGGCTAACTATGGCTACACCTTC.

CDR3 in amino acids: CASSEPRNNEQFF. As DNA, the CDR3 is TGTGCCAGCAGCGAGCCGCGGAACAATGAGCAGTTCTTC. The chain joins TRBV9 to TRBJ2-1; D gene uncertain. V was cut by 3 bases and J by 5 bases, with 9 bases left in between. Germline CDR1 reads SGDLS; CDR2 reads YYNGEE. CDR3 length equals 13 residues.

The chain recombines TRBV15 with TRBJ2-7, with D possibly being TRBD1 (7 bases). Between the trimmed V and J ends, which lost 11 bases and 5 bases, there was a span of 19 bases. Germline CDR1 is LNHNV and CDR2 is YYDKDF (reference sequence). There are 13 residues in the CDR3. The CDR3 reads CAPVGQGGNEQYF. DNA of the CDR3: TGTGCCCCCGTAGGCCAGGGGGGCAACGAGCAGTACTTC.

The chain uses TRBV7-2 and TRBJ2-7; 13 bases agree with TRBD2. Germline CDR1 is SGHTA and CDR2 is FQGNSA. CDR3 length: 16 residues. The trim removed 2 bases at V and 6 bases at J, leaving 7 bases unmatched. CDR3 sequence (DNA): TGTGCCAGCAGCTTATCACTAGCGGGAGGGCCTGGCGAGCAGTACTTC. Translating gives CASSLSLAGGPGEQYF.

The rearrangement uses TRBV5-1 and TRBJ2-2; D is unresolved. CDR1 and CDR2 (germline): SGHRS, YFSETQ. The length of the CDR3 is 14 residues. V lost 1 base and J 1 base, leaving 5 bases between the germline ends. This chain's CDR3 is CASSLFQNTGELFF. The CDR3 DNA reads as TGCGCCAGCAGCTTGTTTCAGAACACCGGGGAGCTGTTTTTT.

The chain is built from TRBV18 and TRBJ2-7; D not certain. In germline, CDR1 is KGHSH, CDR2 LQKENI. V shed 5 bases and J shed 7 bases, with 24 bases lying between them. The CDR3 runs to 16 residues. The CDR3 loop is CASSSTPAPSPGEQYF. The CDR3 DNA is TGTGCCAGCTCATCTACTCCAGCGCCTTCTCCCGGGGAGCAGTACTTC.

About this clone: Distinct nucleotide sequences in the sample also encode this CDR3. The chain links TRBV14 to TRBJ2-2; possible D gene TRBD2, 5 bases. Deletions cut 1 base from V and 1 base from J, with 10 bases between. The CDR3 has 16 amino acids. Germline CDR1 reads SGHDN; CDR2 reads FVKESK. The CDR3 coding sequence is TGTGCCAGCAGCCAAGTCGGAGGACTGAACACCGGGGAGCTGTTTTTT. It specifies CASSQVGGLNTGELFF.

The chain links TRBV18 to TRBJ2-1, with 10 bases aligning to TRBD2. The CDR3 sequence is 16 residues long. Germline assignment: CDR1 KGHSH and CDR2 LQKENI. Trimming cost V 5 bases and J 7 bases; bases outside gene matches: 11. This CDR3 is CASSSRTSGTGNEQFF. The CDR3 DNA sequence: TGTGCCAGCTCATCGAGGACTAGCGGTACAGGGAATGAGCAGTTCTTC.

This chain joins TRBV2 and TRBJ2-6; perhaps TRBD1 as D (6 bases). V gave up 6 bases and J gave up 3 bases, with 15 bases separating them. The CDR3 has 16 residues. Germline CDR1 SNHLY, CDR2 FYNNEI. CDR3 in amino acids: CASRRGISNGANVLTF. The CDR3 bases are TGTGCCAGCAGAAGGGGGATCTCGAATGGGGCCAACGTCCTGACTTTC. Full variable domain (rest looked up from reference TRBV2 and TRBJ2-6): EPEVTQTPSHQVTQMGQEVILRCVPISNHLYFYWYRQILGQKVEFLVSFYNNEISEKSEIFDDQFSVERPDGSNFTLKIRSTKLEDSAMYFCASRRGISNGANVLTFGAGSRLTVL.

The rearrangement links TRBV28 to TRBJ2-5, with 7 bases lining up with TRBD2. CDR3 length: 15 residues. Germline V gives CDR1 MDHEN, CDR2 SYDVKM. With V trimmed by 5 bases and J by 6 bases, 12 bases remained unmatched. CDR3: CASSDPGLKDKTQYF. As DNA, the CDR3 is TGTGCCAGCAGTGACCCGGGACTAAAAGACAAGACCCAGTACTTC. Together with reference TRBV28 and TRBJ2-5, the CDR3 gives the full variable domain: DVKVTQSSRYLVKRTGEKVFLECVQDMDHENMFWYRQDPGLGLRLIYFSYDVKMKEKGDIPEGYSVSREKKERFSLILESASTNQTSMYLCASSDPGLKDKTQYFGPGTRLLVL.

The table lists this clone with a few counts. This chain connects TRBV11-3 to TRBJ2-2; 12 bases are shared with TRBD2. The CDR3 loop spans 20 amino acids. J lost 4 bases, V lost 5 bases, and 17 bases had no gene match. Germline V gives CDR1 SGHNT, CDR2 YENEEA. The CDR3 DNA is TGTGCCAGCAGCCCAAAACTCCTAGCGGGAGGGCCCGGTTTCACCGGGGAGCTGTTTTTT. Its translation is CASSPKLLAGGPGFTGELFF.

The V gene is TRBV7-2, the J gene TRBJ1-5, with 7 bases that match TRBD1. Germline V CDR1 and CDR2: SGHTA, FQGNSA. Trimming took 0 bases from V and 15 from J; bases not matched to a gene: 8. There are 13 residues in the CDR3. CDR3 amino acids: CASSLAGTAGRHF. The CDR3 region has the DNA TGTGCCAGCAGCTTAGCAGGGACAGCCGGCCGGCATTTT.

The chain has TRBV29-1 and TRBJ2-3; D call uncertain. The CDR3 sequence is 12 residues long. Germline CDR1 reads SQVTM; CDR2 reads ANQGSEA. With 4 bases removed from V and 5 bases from J, the gap between germline ends came to 10 bases. The CDR3 DNA reads TGCAGCGTTGTTAGTGGCGGAGATACGCAGTATTTT. Translation gives CSVVSGGDTQYF.

The rearrangement links TRBV27 to TRBJ1-2; D is perhaps TRBD1 (6 bases). V lost 2 bases and J lost 3, with 10 bases in between. Germline CDR1 reads MNHEY; CDR2 reads SMNVEV (reference sequence). The CDR3 loop spans 14 amino acids. The CDR3 loop reads CASSLIPGDYGYTF. In DNA form, the CDR3 reads TGTGCCAGCAGTTTAATCCCAGGGGACTATGGCTACACCTTC.

J is TRBJ2-2 and V is TRBV6-6; 8 nucleotides agree with TRBD2. The CDR3 totals 13 residues. The germline gives CDR1 MNHNY, CDR2 SVGAGI (reference sequence). V lost 8 bases and J lost 3; bases outside the gene matches: 2. The CDR3, as DNA: TGTGCCAGCGGGACTAGTTACACCGGGGAGCTGTTTTTT. The encoded protein is CASGTSYTGELFF.

The J gene is TRBJ1-4, the V gene TRBV10-3; 8 nucleotides line up with TRBD1. Germline V gene sequence: CDR1 ENHRY, CDR2 SYGVKD. CDR3 length equals 16 residues. V lost 0 bases to trimming and J lost 7 bases; unmatched junction nucleotides: 7. The chain's CDR3 is CAISESTQGGREKLFF. The CDR3 DNA is TGTGCCATCAGTGAGTCGACACAGGGGGGACGTGAAAAACTGTTTTTT.

This clone has more than one count but fewer than ten. This rearrangement joins TRBV29-1 to TRBJ1-2; TRBD1 might be the D (5 bases). The CDR3 runs to 11 residues. Per the germline V gene, CDR1 is SQVTM and CDR2 is ANQGSEA. V was shortened by 7 bases and J by 4 bases, with 10 bases between the two germline ends. For the CDR3, the DNA is TGCAGCGCCGGTACAGGCTATGGCTACACCTTC. Translating gives CSAGTGYGYTF.

The chain is built from TRBV11-1 and TRBJ2-1, with a weak D call TRBD2 (6 bases). CDR1 is SGHAT, CDR2 FQDESV, per germline (reference sequence). V lost 6 bases, J lost 4 bases, and 16 bases lay in between. The CDR3 is 15 residues long. The CDR3 loop reads CASRWGVREYNEQFF. Here the CDR3 DNA reads TGTGCCAGCAGGTGGGGGGTTCGTGAGTACAATGAGCAGTTCTTC.